Listed here are 9 T cell receptor beta chains from one sample, sequenced in a study of immune cell composition in non-small cell lung cancer. The table came from immunoSEQ multiplex PCR; TCRdb's copy has only in-frame clones and leaves some out. The sample gives approximately 8,000 clones, roughly three quarters of which show up once; less than 15% is in the top ten. The specimen sequenced was lung tumor tissue. The receptors were sampled from a human donor with non-small cell lung cancer.

Relative to its sample, this clone is large (0.1 to 1%). The chain is built from TRBV19 and TRBJ1-2, with 7 positions matching TRBD1. Germline CDR1 is LNHDA and CDR2 is SQIVND (reference sequence). The CDR3 is made up of 17 amino acids. Losses at the gene ends were 7 bases for V and 5 bases for J; bases not matched to a gene: 19. Here the CDR3 reads CASTDLAQGDRGYGYTF. CDR3 coding DNA: TGTGCCAGTACCGACTTGGCTCAGGGGGACCGCGGTTATGGCTACACCTTC.

The rearrangement uses TRBV6-4 and TRBJ2-2; unclear D gene. Germline CDR1 MRHNA, CDR2 SNTAGT. CDR3 length: 14 residues. V lost 2 bases and J lost 3, with 7 bases in between. CDR3 region: CASSDGRDTGELFF. The CDR3, as DNA: TGTGCCAGCAGTGACGGGCGTGACACCGGGGAGCTGTTTTTT.

The J gene is TRBJ1-2, the V gene TRBV14; D unresolved. There are 14 residues in the CDR3. Between the trimmed V and J ends, which lost 2 bases and 7 bases, there was a span of 14 bases. CDR1 and CDR2 from the germline V gene are SGHDN and FVKESK. The CDR3 sequence is CASSQILGVAGYTF. The CDR3 DNA reads TGTGCCAGCAGCCAAATATTGGGTGTGGCTGGCTACACCTTC. The full variable domain, completed using reference TRBV14 and TRBJ1-2, is EAGVTQFPSHSVIEKGQTVTLRCDPISGHDNLYWYRRVMGKEIKFLLHFVKESKQDESGMPNNRFLAERTGGTYSTLKVQPAELEDSGVYFCASSQILGVAGYTFGSGTRLTVV.

This clone was picked up one time. The chain employs TRBV19 and TRBJ2-1, with D maybe TRBD2 (6 bases). Germline V gives CDR1 LNHDA, CDR2 SQIVND (reference sequence). The V end lost 3 bases, the J end lost 3 bases, and 12 bases lay between the germline ends. The CDR3 has 15 residues. For the CDR3, the DNA is TGTGCCAGTAGTATTGGGGTCGGGAGCTACAATGAGCAGTTCTTC. Translation: CASSIGVGSYNEQFF.

The chain recombines TRBV5-1 with TRBJ1-1; 9 bases line up with TRBD1. V was clipped by 4 bases and J by 6 bases; unmatched bases: 16. Germline V CDR1 and CDR2: SGHRS, YFSETQ. CDR3 length: 17 residues. This CDR3 is CASSLGQGTGSVPEAFF. For the CDR3, the DNA is TGCGCCAGCAGCCTCGGACAGGGGACGGGGTCAGTTCCTGAAGCTTTCTTT.

In its sample, this clone was seen a few times. This chain uses TRBV5-4 with TRBJ1-1, with 8 bases aligning to TRBD1. With V trimmed by 3 bases and J by 1 base, 2 bases remained unmatched. Germline-derived CDR1 and CDR2 are SGHNT and YYREEE (reference sequence). The CDR3 covers 14 residues. The CDR3 DNA is TGTGCCAGCAGCTACGGACAGGGGAACACTGAAGCTTTCTTT. This sequence encodes CASSYGQGNTEAFF.

This CDR3 is CASSLRQGMNTEAFF. CDR3 DNA: TGTGCCAGCAGCCTCCGACAGGGAATGAACACTGAAGCTTTCTTT. V and J are TRBV11-2 and TRBJ1-1, with 7 positions matching TRBD1. The CDR3 spans 15 residues. After removal of 5 bases from V and 0 bases from J, the junction contained 6 bases not matched to a gene. CDR1 and CDR2 (germline): SGHAT, FQNNGV.

V and J are TRBV7-8 and TRBJ1-2, with unresolved D. Germline V lookup: CDR1 SGHVS, CDR2 FQNEAQ. This CDR3 has 12 amino acids. The ends were cut back, 4 bases at V and 2 bases at J, with 5 bases in the middle. CDR3 loop: CASSSRNYGYTF. The CDR3 bases are TGTGCCAGCAGCTCTCGAAACTATGGCTACACCTTC.

This clone counts as medium-sized. The V and J genes are TRBV7-8 and TRBJ2-7, with TRBD2 identical over 7 bases. The junction had 14 bases not matched to a gene; V was cut back by 5 bases and J by 4 bases. The CDR3 length is 16 residues. The V gene's germline CDR1 is SGHVS and CDR2 FQNEAQ. In DNA, the CDR3 is TGTGCCAGCAGCCTTGGGGGGACGGGACTACCATACGAGCAGTACTTC. Encoded protein: CASSLGGTGLPYEQYF. Looking up the rest from reference TRBV7-8 and TRBJ2-7 gives the full variable domain: GAGVSQSPRYKVAKRGQDVALRCDPISGHVSLFWYQQALGQGPEFLTYFQNEAQLDKSGLPSDRFFAERPEGSVSTLKIQRTQQEDSAVYLCASSLGGTGLPYEQYFGPGTRLTVT.